Sequencing of this TCR beta chain was carried out in a study of identifying expanded T cells in peripheral blood. CDR3 length: 17 residues. Trimming cost V 8 bases and J 5 bases, with 25 bases left between them. Germline V gives CDR1 MNHEY, CDR2 SMNVEV (reference sequence). No infections or other immune events were documented during collection. Findings and caveats of the study: Differentially abundant clones: around 1.2 between replicates, 16.4 at 2 to 3 weeks, 19 to 20 at four. Across healthy donors, higher total template counts meant significantly greater approximately 2-week count variance.

As concerns this clone: As yet, its antigen is unknown.

Only in-frame clones appear in the TCRdb table, and some are missing; sequencing was by immunoSEQ multiplex PCR. Among approximately 83,000 clones, about 85% were seen once, and the ten largest hold 4.5%. The sample was blood. The origin of this receptor is a person aged 18-70 years in good health. V usage is TRBV27 and J usage is TRBJ1-5; no clear D gene. The chain's CDR3 is CASSRVCRMTRDQPQHF. The CDR3 DNA reads as TGTGCCAGCTCCCGGGTCTGCCGAATGACACGGGATCAGCCCCAGCATTTT.